This is a list of T cell receptor beta chains from one sample in a study of blood T cell repertoires in COVID-19. Only in-frame clones appear in the TCRdb table, and some are missing; sequencing was by immunoSEQ multiplex PCR. This table has about 160,000 clones, approximately 80% appearing once. Material: PBMCs or T cells enriched from blood (not recorded which). The receptors here all came from a man between 40 and 49 years old who had recovered from COVID-19. Each CDR3 is given without its conserved first and last residue. Fields, in order: V gene, J gene, CDR3 protein.

v_gene: TRBV13; j_gene: TRBJ1-1; CDR3aa: ASSLVGVDTEAF
v_gene: TRBV6-4; j_gene: TRBJ1-5; CDR3aa: ASSDGPPHQPQH
v_gene: TRBV6-5; j_gene: TRBJ1-2; CDR3aa: ASRVTGPLNGYT
v_gene: TRBV9; j_gene: TRBJ1-1; CDR3aa: ASSRRVGTEAF
v_gene: TRBV7-8; j_gene: TRBJ1-1; CDR3aa: ASSSLARVTEAF
v_gene: TRBV11-2; j_gene: TRBJ1-1; CDR3aa: ASSPERRNTEAF
v_gene: TRBV7-2; j_gene: TRBJ2-3; CDR3aa: ASSLGGSDTQY
v_gene: TRBV13; j_gene: TRBJ1-1; CDR3aa: ASSLGGSAEAF
v_gene: TRBV19; j_gene: TRBJ1-2; CDR3aa: ASSSTGPAFYGYT
v_gene: TRBV3-1/TRBV3-2; j_gene: TRBJ1-2; CDR3aa: ASSQDGGSYGYT
v_gene: TRBV6-5; j_gene: TRBJ2-1; CDR3aa: ASSGGTLYNEQF
v_gene: TRBV6-5; j_gene: TRBJ1-5; CDR3aa: ASSPGGYSNQPQH
v_gene: TRBV18; j_gene: TRBJ1-1; CDR3aa: ASSPPNRPNTEAF
v_gene: TRBV19; j_gene: TRBJ2-1; CDR3aa: ASSEPGLAYNEQF
v_gene: TRBV24-1; j_gene: TRBJ2-4; CDR3aa: ATSAAGGNIQY
v_gene: TRBV18; j_gene: TRBJ1-5; CDR3aa: ASSPTGGNQPQH
v_gene: TRBV7-2; j_gene: TRBJ2-2; CDR3aa: ASSLAGGPGELF
v_gene: TRBV6-1; j_gene: TRBJ1-5; CDR3aa: ASSENDRGLQPQH
v_gene: TRBV6-6; j_gene: TRBJ1-6; CDR3aa: ASSYSQGRPLH
v_gene: TRBV4-2; j_gene: TRBJ1-1; CDR3aa: ASSHEQGAGTEAF
v_gene: TRBV7-9; j_gene: TRBJ1-2; CDR3aa: ASSYTGANYWGYT
v_gene: TRBV4-1; j_gene: TRBJ2-7; CDR3aa: ASSQNYYEQY
v_gene: TRBV4-1; j_gene: TRBJ2-3; CDR3aa: ASSHPGLSTDTQY
v_gene: TRBV6-6; j_gene: TRBJ1-1; CDR3aa: ASSYVGRSISAF
v_gene: TRBV12-3/TRBV12-4; j_gene: TRBJ1-1; CDR3aa: ASSHSQNTEAF
v_gene: TRBV7-3; j_gene: TRBJ1-1; CDR3aa: ASSLYRTGQAF
v_gene: TRBV5-6; j_gene: TRBJ2-5; CDR3aa: ASSFTGDQTQY
v_gene: TRBV19; j_gene: TRBJ1-6; CDR3aa: ASSIVRGANSPLH
v_gene: TRBV10-3; j_gene: TRBJ2-5; CDR3aa: ATTSGGETQY
v_gene: TRBV5-6; j_gene: TRBJ2-6; CDR3aa: ASSQLLGTGGYGANVLT
v_gene: TRBV7-2; j_gene: TRBJ1-1; CDR3aa: ASSSYTQPTGALNTEAF
v_gene: TRBV3-1/TRBV3-2; j_gene: TRBJ2-1; CDR3aa: ASSQGDRGARRNEQF
v_gene: TRBV7-3; j_gene: TRBJ2-1; CDR3aa: ASSVRTGVGNEQF
v_gene: TRBV19; j_gene: TRBJ2-1; CDR3aa: ASSILYGVPF
v_gene: TRBV7-3; j_gene: TRBJ2-3; CDR3aa: ASSRTSGEPTDTQY
v_gene: TRBV3-1/TRBV3-2; j_gene: TRBJ2-1; CDR3aa: ASSQRYPGTNEQF
v_gene: TRBV5-1; j_gene: TRBJ1-3; CDR3aa: ASREGLTDRNTIY
v_gene: TRBV10-2; j_gene: TRBJ2-2; CDR3aa: ASSGAGDVLDTGELF
v_gene: TRBV19; j_gene: TRBJ2-2; CDR3aa: ASSSTSGATGELF
v_gene: TRBV9; j_gene: TRBJ2-3; CDR3aa: ASSSRSGDTQY
v_gene: TRBV4-1; j_gene: TRBJ1-5; CDR3aa: ASSHSSGGINQPQH
v_gene: TRBV27; j_gene: TRBJ1-5; CDR3aa: ASRAGDRGNQPQH
v_gene: TRBV7-9; j_gene: TRBJ2-1; CDR3aa: ASSLVYNEQF